A single sample gave rise to the 26 T cell receptor beta chains below, sequenced in a study of T cell responses to AZD1222 COVID-19 vaccine. Produced via immunoSEQ multiplex PCR; TCRdb's table is partial and in-frame only. The data show under 130,000 clones, about 90% seen once. The starting material was peripheral blood, obtained on day 0 of AZD1222 vaccination. The receptors here all came from an adult in good health.

The chain couples TRBV18 to TRBJ1-1; 7 bases map to TRBD1. The CDR3 covers 15 residues. Germline trimming cut 3 bases from V and 4 bases from J; bases unmatched to any gene: 8. Germline V gene lookup returns CDR1 KGHSH and CDR2 LQKENI. For the CDR3, the DNA is TGTGCCAGCTCACCTCGGTCCGGGACAGCCACTGAAGCTTTCTTT. This gives the protein CASSPRSGTATEAFF.

This clone occurred once. This chain links TRBV10-2 with TRBJ2-1; 8 bases are a match to TRBD2. The V and J ends lost 3 bases and 11 bases, in that order; junction bases with no gene match: 6. This CDR3 contains 13 residues. CDR1 is WSHSY, CDR2 SAAADI, per germline. CDR3 DNA: TGCGCCAGCAGTGAACAAGCGGGGGCGCAGCAGTTCTTC. This sequence encodes CASSEQAGAQQFF.

J is TRBJ2-3 and V is TRBV3-1 (or the pseudogene TRBV3-2), with TRBD2 identical over 8 bases. CDR1 and CDR2 from the germline V gene are LGHDT and YNNKEL (reference sequence). The CDR3 is 14 residues long. The V segment lost 4 bases and the J segment 6 bases; nucleotides outside the gene matches: 6. The chain's CDR3 is CASSLGSGADTQYF. CDR3 bases: TGTGCCAGCAGCCTTGGTAGCGGGGCTGATACGCAGTATTTT.

The chain combines TRBV18 with TRBJ2-1, with 13 bases that match TRBD2. The CDR3 totals 15 residues. Germline V gives CDR1 KGHSH, CDR2 LQKENI. Losses at the gene ends were 5 bases for V and 4 bases for J; bases not matched to a gene: 2. The DNA for the CDR3 is TGTGCCAGCTCAACGACTAGCGGGGGGTACAATGAGCAGTTCTTC. Residues: CASSTTSGGYNEQFF.

The table lists this clone with a few counts. This rearrangement joins TRBV3-1 (or the pseudogene TRBV3-2) to TRBJ1-6, with D perhaps TRBD1 (5 bases). Germline V gene lookup returns CDR1 LGHDT and CDR2 YNNKEL (reference sequence). This CDR3 is built from 16 residues. The V gene lost 4 bases and the J gene lost 5 bases, with 15 bases spanning the gap. The CDR3 bases are TGTGCCAGCAGCCCGCCGGCGCGGGGGAATAATTCACCCCTCCACTTT. Translation gives CASSPPARGNNSPLHF.

The genes are TRBV5-1 and TRBJ1-1, with D unclear. The length of the CDR3 is 15 residues. Germline CDR1 is SGHRS and CDR2 is YFSETQ. V was clipped by 4 bases and J by 3 bases, with 16 bases between them. The CDR3 loop reads CASSPSGDLDTEAFF. DNA of the CDR3: TGCGCCAGCAGCCCATCTGGGGATCTGGACACTGAAGCTTTCTTT.

The chain has TRBV7-3 and TRBJ2-1; 8 bases align to TRBD1. Germline V lookup: CDR1 SGHTA, CDR2 FQGTGA. The CDR3 has 13 amino acids. Trimming at V came to 6 bases and at J to 8 bases, leaving 6 bases not matched to a gene. This CDR3 reads CASRPTGDHEQFF. CDR3 bases: TGTGCCAGCAGACCGACAGGGGATCATGAGCAGTTCTTC.

CDR3 bases: TGTGCCAGCAGCCAGCGAGGGGCCTCCTTCTCTGGAAACACCATATATTTT. This sequence encodes CASSQRGASFSGNTIYF. The V call is TRBV7-2, the J call TRBJ1-3; D may be TRBD1 (5 bases). The CDR3 totals 17 residues. The ends were cut back, 5 bases at V and 0 bases at J, with 17 bases in the middle. In germline, CDR1 is SGHTA, CDR2 FQGNSA.

This chain joins TRBV6-5 and TRBJ2-7, with D unclear. Per germline, CDR1 MNHEY and CDR2 SVGAGI. V dropped 2 bases and J dropped 2 bases, with 10 bases sitting between them. The CDR3 spans 14 residues. In nucleotides, the CDR3 is TGTGCCAGCAGTTACCACGAAAGGGCCTACGAGCAGTACTTC. Encoded protein: CASSYHERAYEQYF.

This chain connects TRBV9 to TRBJ2-2, with TRBD1 as a possible D gene (6 bases). Germline-derived CDR1 and CDR2 are SGDLS and YYNGEE. This CDR3 is built from 16 residues. V was clipped by 1 base and J by 3 bases, with 13 bases between them. The CDR3 nucleotides read TGTGCCAGCAGCGTACGACAGGTGTTTGACACCGGGGAGCTGTTTTTT. Protein product: CASSVRQVFDTGELFF.

The chain is built from TRBV5-6 and TRBJ1-5; 10 positions agree with TRBD1. J was trimmed by 9 bases and V by 5 bases; bases with no gene match: 8. The CDR3 consists of 14 residues. The germline V gene encodes CDR1 SGHDT and CDR2 YYEEEE. CDR3 DNA sequence: TGTGCCAGCAGTCCCGGGACAGGGGCTTCGCCCCAGCATTTT. Amino acid sequence: CASSPGTGASPQHF.

The gene calls are TRBV19 and TRBJ1-1, with no clear D. The CDR3 spans 12 residues. The V gene's germline CDR1 is LNHDA and CDR2 SQIVND (reference sequence). Trimming took off 5 bases at V and 5 bases at J, with 9 bases between the two ends. The CDR3 sequence is CASSVEKTEAFF. The CDR3 DNA is TGTGCCAGTAGTGTTGAGAAGACTGAAGCTTTCTTT.

The J gene is TRBJ2-7, the V gene TRBV5-1; D not certain. This CDR3 region has 13 residues. The germline gives CDR1 SGHRS, CDR2 YFSETQ. Trimming left V 0 bases short and J 5 bases short, with 9 bases between. CDR3: CASSLASRNEQYF. In DNA, the CDR3 is TGCGCCAGCAGCTTGGCCAGCAGAAACGAGCAGTACTTC.

The chain links TRBV6-4 to TRBJ2-2; D gene uncertain. The V end was cut by 3 bases, the J end by 2 bases, with 7 bases between. Looked up from germline, CDR1 is MRHNA and CDR2 is SNTAGT. This CDR3 contains 14 residues. The CDR3 loop reads CASSEGLNTGELFF. DNA for the CDR3: TGTGCCAGCAGTGAGGGTCTAAACACCGGGGAGCTGTTTTTT.

This rearrangement joins TRBV6-2 or TRBV6-3 to TRBJ2-5; D not certain. CDR1 and CDR2 from the germline V gene are MNHEY and SVGEGT. Trimming pared 3 bases from V and 3 bases from J, leaving 14 bases between. CDR3 length equals 15 residues. The CDR3, as DNA: TGTGCCAGCAGTTATTTCGGAACCCTGGAAGAGACCCAGTACTTC. This encodes CASSYFGTLEETQYF.

The V call is TRBV5-6, the J call TRBJ2-3; the D is unclear. V dropped 0 bases and J dropped 0 bases, with 14 bases sitting between them. This CDR3 contains 17 residues. CDR1 is SGHDT and CDR2 is YYEEEE in the germline V gene. CDR3 in amino acids: CASSLAGLGFSTDTQYF. CDR3 coding DNA: TGTGCCAGCAGCTTGGCCGGATTGGGGTTTAGCACAGATACGCAGTATTTT.

The CDR3 reads CASSIRGPKVGQPQHF. CDR3 DNA: TGTGCCAGTAGTATAAGGGGCCCGAAGGTCGGTCAGCCCCAGCATTTT. This chain connects TRBV19 to TRBJ1-5; a weak D match, TRBD1 (5 bases). V was clipped by 2 bases and J by 6 bases, with 17 bases between them. CDR1 and CDR2 from the germline V gene are LNHDA and SQIVND (reference sequence). The CDR3 is 16 residues long.

The CDR3 here is CASKGVPSSYEQYF. For the CDR3, the DNA is TGTGCCAGCAAAGGGGTTCCTAGTTCCTACGAGCAGTACTTC. This rearrangement joins TRBV6-5 to TRBJ2-7, with D possibly matching TRBD1 (5 bases). The germline V gene has CDR1 MNHEY and CDR2 SVGAGI. The V gene lost 7 bases and the J gene lost 1 base, with 14 bases spanning the gap. This CDR3 comprises 14 residues.

The J gene is TRBJ1-2, the V gene TRBV9; no clear D gene. The CDR3 is 15 amino acids. The V gene lost 4 bases and the J gene lost 0 bases, with 13 bases spanning the gap. Germline CDR1 reads SGDLS; CDR2 reads YYNGEE. The CDR3 sequence: CASSPSPDPNYGYTF. In DNA form, the CDR3 reads TGTGCCAGCAGCCCCTCTCCGGATCCTAACTATGGCTACACCTTC.

V gene TRBV27 combines with J gene TRBJ1-6; D is possibly TRBD1 (6 bases). CDR1 is MNHEY, CDR2 SMNVEV, per germline (reference sequence). This CDR3 is built from 16 residues. Trimming took off 5 bases at V and 6 bases at J, with 17 bases between the two ends. The CDR3 reads CASSLQGWGGNSPLHF. The CDR3 DNA is TGTGCCAGCAGTCTACAGGGATGGGGGGGTAATTCACCCCTCCACTTT.

The chain is built from TRBV9 and TRBJ2-4; D is uncertain. The CDR3 is 13 amino acids. CDR1 is SGDLS and CDR2 is YYNGEE in the germline V gene. Between the trimmed V and J ends, which lost 4 bases and 9 bases, there was a span of 14 bases. CDR3 protein: CASSPPNLGIQYF. The CDR3, as DNA: TGTGCCAGCAGCCCTCCAAATTTGGGCATTCAGTACTTC.

This chain connects TRBV7-9 to TRBJ1-1; D is ambiguous. Trimming removed 2 bases from V and 5 bases from J, with 3 bases in between. CDR1 is SEHNR and CDR2 is FQNEAQ in the germline V gene (reference sequence). CDR3 length: 11 residues. The CDR3 nucleotides read TGTGCCAGCAGCTTACAGACTGAAGCTTTCTTT. Its translation is CASSLQTEAFF.

The J gene is TRBJ2-3, the V gene TRBV6-5; D remains ambiguous. V lost 2 bases and J lost 4, with 10 bases in between. Germline CDR1 and CDR2: MNHEY and SVGAGI. This CDR3 has 14 residues. The CDR3 bases are TGTGCCAGCAGTTACGGCTTGAGGTCAGATACGCAGTATTTT. Its translation: CASSYGLRSDTQYF.

This chain uses TRBV10-3 with TRBJ1-2; 9 bases fit TRBD1. CDR3 size: 13 residues. V trimming: 7 bases; J trimming: 2 bases; junction bases outside the gene matches: 2. Germline V gives CDR1 ENHRY, CDR2 SYGVKD. The CDR3 protein is CAITTGGNYGYTF. The DNA of the CDR3 is TGTGCCATCACCACAGGGGGCAACTATGGCTACACCTTC.

This clone was picked up a small number of times. This rearrangement joins TRBV4-1 to TRBJ2-3; 8 bases are a match to TRBD2. In germline, CDR1 is MGHRA, CDR2 YSYEKL. The CDR3 has 17 residues. After removal of 4 bases from V and 4 bases from J, the junction contained 13 bases not matched to a gene. The CDR3 sequence: CASSPSSVGGVADTQYF. CDR3 nucleotide sequence: TGCGCCAGCAGCCCAAGCAGCGTCGGGGGGGTCGCAGATACGCAGTATTTT.

The gene calls are TRBV19 and TRBJ1-4, with a possible D match to TRBD1 (6 bases). The CDR3 spans 14 residues. Germline CDR1 and CDR2: LNHDA and SQIVND (reference sequence). The germline V and J ends were trimmed by 7 bases and 2 bases, with 11 bases remaining between them. In DNA, the CDR3 is TGTGCCAGTAATCAGGGGATGACTAATGAAAAACTGTTTTTT. Its translation: CASNQGMTNEKLFF.